The present T cell receptor (beta chain) was sequenced within a study of shared clonotypes between healthy human individuals (dated by TCRdb to between 2020 and 2021). Study-wide context: Two women and a few men aged 18 to 49 years were included in the cohort. To increase sequencing depth and limit assay-specific biases, TCR repertoire library preparation and sequencing were carried out by different laboratories using diverse techniques. Per donor, three plates each were used for CD4 naive and CD4 memory, two for CD8 naive, and one for CD8 memory. Between about 0.8 and 9 billion PBMCs per donor were obtained by leukapheresis. To estimate repertoire size and how much clonotypes are shared between individuals, the study performed deep sequencing of blood TCR repertoires from roughly five healthy adults.

For the CD8 naive samples, CD45RO-negative cells were positively selected for CCR7, yielding a CD45RA+CCR7+ population from which TemRA cells were excluded. Donors were healthy HIV-negative adults with no recently reported acute infections or vaccinations. Every donor was a Caucasian adult living in Nashville, Tennessee, USA. After blood collection by leukapheresis, PBMCs were isolated using Ficoll-Histopaque density gradient centrifugation and then cryopreserved in the vapor phase of liquid nitrogen. Analytical flow cytometry was used to check the purity and quantity of each magnetically sorted T cell population. Each sorted fraction had its genomic DNA isolated and then quantified by UV absorbance on a Nanodrop 2000c. What the research found in general, with its limitations: Compared with non-shared clonotypes, clonotypes shared by all four sorted-subset donors had higher generation probabilities. Approximately 5% of naive CD4, roughly 3.6% of naive CD8, approximately 2.2% of memory CD4, and 0.35% to 0.4% of memory CD8 clonotypes were shared across several donors. Based on pairwise subsampling, the degree of clonotype sharing among donors was expected to be affected by sequencing depth. Estimated clonotype richness was generally larger for naive than for memory subsets. Because the study included only a small number of donors, the genetic and exposure-history diversity represented was limited. Sampling was restricted to blood, and TCR repertoires in tissues likely differ from the TCR repertoires found in blood. Even with the large sequencing depth, rarefaction of the sorted-subset datasets indicated that sequencing was incomplete.

This clone is a singleton in its sample. Its target antigen remains unknown. Qualities for individual bases were not recorded, and no much larger clone is one base off. The same CDR3 can be traced to other DNA sequences in this sample. TCR CDR3 regions were amplified from genomic DNA by multiplex PCR using the deep immunoSEQ assay. Extracted genomic DNA from each cell subset was spread evenly across all wells of several immunoSEQ 96-well plates, with each plate serving as a replicate. Each replicate PCR for sorted subsets received about 0.2 ug genomic DNA, equal to tens of thousands of T cell genomes. Purified libraries were measured with a Qubit 3.0 fluorometer, size-checked on a Bioanalyzer 2100, and measured again with the KAPA Library Quantification kit. Every immunoSEQ 96-well plate was sequenced on a dedicated single-read 150-cycle Illumina NextSeq 550 flow cell. In the source study's methods: Because only junctional sequences without quality scores were contained in the immunoSEQ output, filtering matching that applied to full-length reads could not be performed. Sequences were annotated with PyIR, a Python wrapper for IgBLAST v1.9, using IMGT germline references to assign V/J genes and CDR3. Reads with weak V/J assignments (E-value above 1e-6), missing CDR3, stop codons, out-of-frame junctions, or ambiguous translated residues were removed. V3J clonotypes were defined as sequences sharing an identical inferred V gene, J gene, and CDR3 amino acid sequence. Percentage overlap between repertoires was computed as shared unique clonotypes divided by the size of the smaller repertoire. Richness of each repertoire was evaluated using RTK rarefaction, the Chao1 estimator, and Recon v2.1 estimates of unobserved clonotypes. For all TCRbeta clonotypes obtained by the gDNA method from a few donors, generation probabilities were computed with OLGA. Held by TCRdb, this immuneACCESS table contains in-frame sequences only and omits some clones. Under half of the omission traces to an unresolved V gene where checked; the cause of the rest is unknown. The DNA gave D and trimming, while V, J and clone size come from that table. The sample table holds over 750,000 clones, of which 96% were seen once. The top ten clonotypes cover about 0.21% of the sample.

The junction shows trimming of 1 base on V and 4 bases on J, plus 8 bases between the germline ends. Taken from the germline V gene, the CDR1 and CDR2 loops are MGHRA and YSYEKL. The CDR3 spans 14 residues, from the cysteine through the phenylalanine. The entry retains the CDR3 DNA only, 42 bases that are in frame from base 1. This sequence originates from a man in his thirties or forties in good health. Material for sequencing was naive CD8+ T cells sorted from blood. This sample's cell subset or site label indicates: CD45RA+CCR7+. The sequence is built from TRBV4-1 and TRBJ1-5; no D gene call is confident. The DNA reads as follows: TGCGCCAGCAGCCAAGTCGCCGGGAATCAGCCCCAGCATTTT. Translated, this gives CASSQVAGNQPQHF.